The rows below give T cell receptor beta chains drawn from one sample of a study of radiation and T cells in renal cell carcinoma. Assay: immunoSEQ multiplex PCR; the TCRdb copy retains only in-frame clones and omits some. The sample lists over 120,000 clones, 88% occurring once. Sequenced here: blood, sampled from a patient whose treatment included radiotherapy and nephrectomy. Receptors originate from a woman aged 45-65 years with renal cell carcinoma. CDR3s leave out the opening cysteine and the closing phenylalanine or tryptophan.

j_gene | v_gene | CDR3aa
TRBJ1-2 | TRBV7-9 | ASSLGQNYGYT
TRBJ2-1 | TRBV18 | ASSHGGNLYNEQF
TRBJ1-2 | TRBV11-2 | ASSPPGAGGYT
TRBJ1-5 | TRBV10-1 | ASREVGGYSNQPQH
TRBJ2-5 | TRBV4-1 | ASSPRASTGETQY
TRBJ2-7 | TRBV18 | ASSPGTVVYEQY
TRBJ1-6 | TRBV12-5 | ASGSEGQGISSYNSPLH
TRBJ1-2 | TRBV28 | ASCPPKGRGYIKANYGYT
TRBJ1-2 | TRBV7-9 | ASSLDPRLRGYT
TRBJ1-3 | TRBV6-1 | ASSEEPGGGNTIY
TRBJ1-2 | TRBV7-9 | ASRPTGGNGYT
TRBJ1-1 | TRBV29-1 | SVSLRRDRGFI
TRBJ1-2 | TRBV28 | ASSPEAVQGYGYT
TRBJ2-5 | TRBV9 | ASSVQGMLETQY
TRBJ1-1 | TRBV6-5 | ASNNTEAF
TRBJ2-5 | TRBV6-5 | ASSYGGVEQTQY
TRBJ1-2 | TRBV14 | ASSPQTAYGYT
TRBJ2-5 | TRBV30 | AWKSTQETQY
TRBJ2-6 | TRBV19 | ASSRYRANVLT
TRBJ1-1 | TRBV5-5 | ASSLAQAGLSEAF
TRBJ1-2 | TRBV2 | ASRATRTGVMRGYGHT
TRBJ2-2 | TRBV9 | ASSVGQGANTGELF
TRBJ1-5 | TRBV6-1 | ASSERTGAVDRQPQH
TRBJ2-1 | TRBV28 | ASLAGGLNEQF
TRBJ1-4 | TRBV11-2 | ASSLDLGPSAGLF
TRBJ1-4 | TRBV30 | AWSVGDRGGGEKLF
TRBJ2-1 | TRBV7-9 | ASRAGVDEQF